The 21 T cell receptor beta chains below were found in one sample sequenced in a study of human versus mouse CDR3 diversity and MHC coevolution. Repertoires were generated with immunoSEQ multiplex PCR, while TCRdb's copy carries only in-frame clones and drops some. This sample has tens of thousands of clones; over 90% occur once, and the top ten carry approximately 17%. Specimen: naive CD4+ T cells from blood. Subset defined: CD45RO-negative CD62L-positive naive CD4 T cells. All receptors derive from a person aged 55 to 75 in good health.

The V gene is TRBV7-3, the J gene TRBJ2-5; TRBD2 matches 7 bases. The ends lost 4 bases at V and 5 bases at J; junction bases unmatched: 4. The CDR3 spans 13 residues. Looked up from germline, CDR1 is SGHTA and CDR2 is FQGTGA. For the CDR3, the DNA is TGTGCCAGCAGCTCTCACGGGGGGGAGACCCAGTACTTC. This gives the protein CASSSHGGETQYF.

The rearrangement joins TRBV19 to TRBJ2-5; 9 nucleotides line up with TRBD2. The CDR3 loop spans 13 amino acids. The germline V gene encodes CDR1 LNHDA and CDR2 SQIVND (reference sequence). V gave up 6 bases and J gave up 4 bases; unmatched junction bases: 3. CDR3 region: CASRVSGGETQYF. CDR3 coding DNA: TGTGCCAGTAGAGTTAGCGGGGGAGAGACCCAGTACTTC.

The rearrangement links TRBV6-1 to TRBJ2-3; the D is unclear. V was pared by 0 bases and J by 5 bases, with 12 bases between. The germline CDR1 and CDR2 sequences are MNHNS and SASEGT. The CDR3 loop spans 15 amino acids. CDR3 sequence (DNA): TGTGCCAGCAGTGAAGCCAATGCGCGAGAAGATACGCAGTATTTT. Translating it yields CASSEANAREDTQYF.

This chain links TRBV5-6 with TRBJ1-1; D is perhaps TRBD1 (5 bases). V lost 3 bases, J lost 2 bases, and 14 bases lay in between. The CDR3 extends over 15 amino acids. Germline V CDR1 and CDR2: SGHDT, YYEEEE. The chain's CDR3 is CASSSQGLQNTEAFF. The CDR3 DNA sequence: TGTGCCAGCAGCTCCCAGGGACTCCAAAACACTGAAGCTTTCTTT.

This chain links TRBV27 with TRBJ2-5, with 7 nucleotides matching TRBD1. V gave up 6 bases and J gave up 5 bases; unmatched junction bases: 12. Germline CDR1 and CDR2: MNHEY and SMNVEV (reference sequence). The CDR3 covers 15 residues. The CDR3 protein is CASSLQGGAFETQYF. The DNA of the CDR3 is TGTGCCAGCAGCCTCCAAGGGGGCGCCTTTGAGACCCAGTACTTC.

CDR3 in amino acids: CASSLSQTHTEAFF. Written as DNA, the CDR3 is TGTGCCAGCAGCTTATCACAGACCCACACTGAAGCTTTCTTT. V usage is TRBV7-3 and J usage is TRBJ1-1; D is undetermined. Trimming took 2 bases from V and 3 from J, leaving 10 bases between them. Looked up from germline, CDR1 is SGHTA and CDR2 is FQGTGA. This CDR3 spans 14 amino acids.

As DNA, the CDR3 is TGTGCCAGCAGTGAGACTAGCCACCGCACAGATACGCAGTATTTT. Its protein product is CASSETSHRTDTQYF. This chain links TRBV6-4 with TRBJ2-3, with TRBD2 matching 7 bases. The CDR3 has 15 amino acids. Germline assignment: CDR1 MRHNA and CDR2 SNTAGT. Trimming at V came to 3 bases and at J to 1 base, leaving 4 bases not matched to a gene.

The chain is built from TRBV15 and TRBJ1-6, with D unresolved. The CDR3 contains 16 residues. Germline assignment: CDR1 LNHNV and CDR2 YYDKDF (reference sequence). Trimming took 5 bases from V and 0 from J, leaving 11 bases between them. The CDR3 coding sequence is TGTGCCACCAGCGGATCCCGGAGCTCCTATAATTCACCCCTCCACTTT. It yields the protein CATSGSRSSYNSPLHF.

The chain is built from TRBV30 and TRBJ1-5; D is perhaps TRBD1 (6 bases). This CDR3 is built from 15 residues. CDR1 is GTSNPN and CDR2 is SVGIG in the germline V gene (reference sequence). V dropped 0 bases and J dropped 7 bases, with 16 bases sitting between them. The CDR3 nucleotides read TGTGCCTGGAGTGTCTCTGGAGGCAGGGGCCAGCCCCAGCATTTT. Its protein is CAWSVSGGRGQPQHF.

The V call is TRBV10-3, the J call TRBJ2-5; 9 bases map to TRBD2. Per germline, CDR1 ENHRY and CDR2 SYGVKD. J gave up 4 bases and V 11 bases, and 8 bases lay outside the gene matches. The CDR3 loop spans 13 amino acids. In DNA, the CDR3 is TGTGCCGCAGCGGGAGGTGATCGAGAGACCCAGTACTTC. Translating it yields CAAAGGDRETQYF.

V is TRBV10-3 and J is TRBJ2-7; 7 nucleotides agree with TRBD2. The V gene end was trimmed by 3 bases and the J gene end by 6 bases; junction bases not matched to a gene: 8. CDR3 length: 14 amino acids. CDR1 and CDR2 (germline): ENHRY, SYGVKD. CDR3 residues: CAISDSRGEGEQYF. In DNA, the CDR3 is TGTGCCATCAGTGACTCCCGGGGGGAGGGCGAGCAGTACTTC.

The rearrangement joins TRBV18 to TRBJ2-7; TRBD2 is a possible D gene (5 bases). There are 14 residues in the CDR3. V lost 6 bases and J 1 base, leaving 13 bases between the germline ends. Germline loops: CDR1 KGHSH, CDR2 LQKENI. CDR3 nucleotide sequence: TGTGCCAGCTCCCGAGAACTAGATTCCTACGAGCAGTACTTC. This encodes CASSRELDSYEQYF.

This sequence joins TRBV7-8 and TRBJ2-7, with TRBD1 identical over 7 bases. The germline V gene encodes CDR1 SGHVS and CDR2 FQNEAQ. CDR3 length equals 17 residues. The junction had 8 bases not matched to a gene; V was cut back by 0 bases and J by 0 bases. For the CDR3, the DNA is TGTGCCAGCAGCTTAGCCAGCGAGACAGGGTTCTCCTACGAGCAGTACTTC. Translated: CASSLASETGFSYEQYF.

The chain recombines TRBV29-1 with TRBJ1-2; 8 bases fit TRBD1. The length of the CDR3 is 15 residues. The V and J ends lost 7 bases and 8 bases, in that order; junction bases with no gene match: 18. From germline, CDR1 is SQVTM and CDR2 ANQGSEA. CDR3 sequence: CSATGRGLGVDGYTF. CDR3 coding DNA: TGCAGCGCTACGGGCAGGGGGCTAGGTGTTGACGGCTACACCTTC.

J is TRBJ2-3 and V is TRBV11-2, with TRBD2 matching over 8 bases. V shed 5 bases, J shed 0 bases, and the junction held 13 bases outside the gene matches. CDR1 is SGHAT and CDR2 is FQNNGV in the germline V gene. The CDR3 is made up of 18 amino acids. For the CDR3, the DNA is TGTGCCAGCAGCCCCCGACGTACAGCGGGAGTTAGCACAGATACGCAGTATTTT. Translation gives CASSPRRTAGVSTDTQYF.

The chain employs TRBV6-6 and TRBJ2-7; D is undetermined. V lost 8 bases and J 6 bases, leaving 11 bases between the germline ends. Germline V CDR1 and CDR2: MNHNY, SVGAGI (reference sequence). CDR3 length equals 11 residues. CDR3 loop: CASQMASEQYF. DNA of the CDR3: TGTGCCAGCCAGATGGCCTCCGAGCAGTACTTC.

The V gene is TRBV14, the J gene TRBJ1-2, with 7 positions matching TRBD1. The germline CDR1 and CDR2 sequences are SGHDN and FVKESK. This CDR3 region has 17 residues. The junction had 15 bases not matched to a gene; V was cut back by 4 bases and J by 4 bases. The CDR3 here is CASSRRNPRQGSYGYTF. CDR3 DNA: TGTGCCAGCAGCCGAAGAAACCCCAGACAGGGTTCCTATGGCTACACCTTC.

The J gene is TRBJ2-3, the V gene TRBV30, with TRBD2 matching 7 bases. V dropped 2 bases and J dropped 5; count of bases not matched to a gene: 4. The CDR3 is 13 residues long. Per the germline V gene, CDR1 is GTSNPN and CDR2 is SVGIG (reference sequence). For the CDR3, the DNA is TGTGCCTGGAGTCGAGGGAGGGTAGATACGCAGTATTTT. Its translation: CAWSRGRVDTQYF.

The chain couples TRBV5-5 to TRBJ1-2; 8 bases align to TRBD1. The germline V gene has CDR1 SGHKS and CDR2 YYEKEE (reference sequence). The CDR3 runs to 14 residues. J gave up 6 bases and V 4 bases, and 8 bases lay outside the gene matches. CDR3: CASSLQGQENGYTF. The CDR3 nucleotides are TGTGCCAGCAGCCTCCAGGGACAGGAAAATGGCTACACCTTC. The whole variable domain, remainder taken from reference TRBV5-5 and TRBJ1-2, is DAGVTQSPTHLIKTRGQQVTLRCSPISGHKSVSWYQQVLGQGPQFIFQYYEKEERGRGNFPDRFSARQFPNYSSELNVNALLLGDSALYLCASSLQGQENGYTFGSGTRLTVV.

The V and J genes are TRBV7-3 and TRBJ2-7, with D tentatively TRBD2 (6 bases). The CDR3 is 14 residues long. With 2 bases removed from V and 2 bases from J, the gap between germline ends came to 10 bases. Germline V gene lookup returns CDR1 SGHTA and CDR2 FQGTGA. The CDR3, as DNA: TGTGCCAGCAGCTTATTTAGCGGACCCTACGAGCAGTACTTC. It codes for CASSLFSGPYEQYF.

The chain is built from TRBV5-1 and TRBJ1-2; 8 bases are shared with TRBD1. Germline CDR1 is SGHRS and CDR2 is YFSETQ. This CDR3 has 17 amino acids. V lost 3 bases to trimming and J lost 0 bases; unmatched junction nucleotides: 10. This chain's CDR3 is CASSSPGTGDSNYGYTF. CDR3 DNA sequence: TGCGCCAGCAGCTCCCCGGGGACAGGCGATTCTAACTATGGCTACACCTTC.